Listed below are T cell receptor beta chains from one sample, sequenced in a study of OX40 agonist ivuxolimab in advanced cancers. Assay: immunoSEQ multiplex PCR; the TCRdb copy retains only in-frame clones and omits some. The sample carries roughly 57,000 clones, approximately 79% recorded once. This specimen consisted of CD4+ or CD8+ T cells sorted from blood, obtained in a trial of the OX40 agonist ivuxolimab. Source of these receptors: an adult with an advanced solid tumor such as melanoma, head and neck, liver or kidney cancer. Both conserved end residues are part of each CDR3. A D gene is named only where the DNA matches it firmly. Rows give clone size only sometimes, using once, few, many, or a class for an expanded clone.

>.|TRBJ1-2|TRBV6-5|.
TGTGCCAGCAGTTACAAGCTTGGCTATGGCTACACCTTC
CASSYKLGYGYTF
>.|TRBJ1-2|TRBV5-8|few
TGTGCCAGCACCTCGGGGGTCAATAACTATGGCTACACCTTC
CASTSGVNNYGYTF
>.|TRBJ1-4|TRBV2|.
TGTGCCAGCAGCAACAGCGGGGGATATAGTGAAAAACTGTTTTTT
CASSNSGGYSEKLFF
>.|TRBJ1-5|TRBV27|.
TGTGCCAGCAGATTGGGATCCCTAACTAATCAGCCCCAGCATTTT
CASRLGSLTNQPQHF
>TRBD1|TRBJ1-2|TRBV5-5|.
TGTGCCAGCAGCTCCCGACAGGGCAACTATGGCTACACCTTC
CASSSRQGNYGYTF
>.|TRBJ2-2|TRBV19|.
TGTGCCAGTAGTACCTCGTGGTCGAACACCGGGGAGCTGTTTTTT
CASSTSWSNTGELFF
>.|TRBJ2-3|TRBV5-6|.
TGTGCCAGCAGCACCCTCATGATCCCCGGGGATACGCAGTATTTT
CASSTLMIPGDTQYF
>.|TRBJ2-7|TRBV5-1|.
TGCGCCAGCAGCTTGAGGGCGGCGGCCGCGTCCAACTACGAGCAGTACTTC
CASSLRAAAASNYEQYF
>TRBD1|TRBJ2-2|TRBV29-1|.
TGCAGCGCAAAAGGGACAGGGGGCAACACCGGGGAGCTGTTTTTT
CSAKGTGGNTGELFF
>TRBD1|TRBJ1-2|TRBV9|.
TGTGCCAGCAGCGTGGAGGACAGGGCCTATGGCTACACCTTC
CASSVEDRAYGYTF
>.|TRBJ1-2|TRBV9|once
TGTGCCAGCAGCGTAGGACGGGGGCTGAACTATGGCTACACCTTC
CASSVGRGLNYGYTF
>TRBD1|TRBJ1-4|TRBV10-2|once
TGCGCCAGCAGTGGGGGACAGGATAATGAAAAACTGTTTTTT
CASSGGQDNEKLFF
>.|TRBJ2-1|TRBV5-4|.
TGTGCCAGCAGCTTGGGCCACGTCTACAATGAGCAGTTCTTC
CASSLGHVYNEQFF